This T cell receptor (beta chain) was identified in a study of OX40 agonist ivuxolimab in advanced cancers. This clone was seen once. Clones were sequenced by immunoSEQ multiplex PCR, and TCRdb holds only the in-frame ones, with some missing. Here the sample spans tens of thousands of clones, about 88% being singletons. The receptor was derived from an adult with an advanced solid tumor such as melanoma, head and neck, liver or kidney cancer. The sequencing here drew on CD4+ or CD8+ T cells sorted from blood, taken in a trial of the OX40 agonist ivuxolimab.

CDR3 region: CASSYWDRGHQPQHF. The CDR3 nucleotides read TGTGCCAGCAGTTACTGGGACAGGGGGCACCAGCCCCAGCATTTT. The chain combines TRBV6-6 with TRBJ1-5; TRBD1 agrees at 12 bases. The CDR3 extends over 15 amino acids. The ends lost 1 base at V and 7 bases at J; junction bases unmatched: 2. Germline V CDR1 and CDR2: MNHNY, SVGAGI (reference sequence).